Following are 18 T cell receptor beta chains from one sample sequenced in a study of blood T cell repertoires in COVID-19. Profiling relied on immunoSEQ multiplex PCR, and the TCRdb table lists in-frame clones only, not all of them. The repertoire holds 100,000 or so clones, with around 90% as singletons. The material sequenced was peripheral blood. These receptors were obtained from a man in his 70s with acute or convalescent COVID-19.

The J gene is TRBJ2-6, the V gene TRBV5-4, with D perhaps matching TRBD2 (5 bases). CDR1 is SGHNT and CDR2 is YYREEE in the germline V gene (reference sequence). The CDR3 length is 14 residues. Trimming took 6 bases from V and 0 from J, leaving 7 bases between them. CDR3 amino acids: CASIGDSGANVLTF. CDR3 DNA: TGTGCCAGCATCGGGGACTCTGGGGCCAACGTCCTGACTTTC.

The chain joins TRBV27 to TRBJ1-1; possibly TRBD1 for D (5 bases). CDR3 length: 15 residues. V gave up 3 bases and J gave up 1 base, with 12 bases separating them. The V gene's germline CDR1 is MNHEY and CDR2 SMNVEV (reference sequence). The CDR3 here is CASSFISGGNTEAFF. The CDR3 DNA reads TGTGCCAGCAGTTTTATTAGCGGGGGGAACACTGAAGCTTTCTTT.

V is TRBV5-5 and J is TRBJ1-3, with unresolved D. The V gene's germline CDR1 is SGHKS and CDR2 YYEKEE (reference sequence). The CDR3 is 14 amino acids. V was shortened by 3 bases and J by 1 base, with 8 bases between the two germline ends. This chain's CDR3 is CASSSTVSGNTIYF. In nucleotides, the CDR3 is TGTGCCAGCAGCTCTACAGTTTCTGGAAACACCATATATTTT.

The gene calls are TRBV6-5 and TRBJ1-2; 8 nucleotides agree with TRBD1. J gave up 3 bases and V 6 bases, and 0 bases lay outside the gene matches. Germline loops: CDR1 MNHEY, CDR2 SVGAGI. This CDR3 has 12 residues. This chain's CDR3 is CASRGQDYGYTF. DNA for the CDR3: TGTGCCAGCAGGGGACAGGACTATGGCTACACCTTC.

CDR3 protein: CASSQGNQETQYF. Here the CDR3 DNA reads TGTGCCAGCTCCCAGGGGAACCAAGAGACCCAGTACTTC. The chain links TRBV18 to TRBJ2-5; D is perhaps TRBD1 (6 bases). Trimming removed 6 bases from V and 0 bases from J, with 8 bases in between. CDR1 KGHSH and CDR2 LQKENI come from the germline V gene. This CDR3 contains 13 residues.

To note about this clone: An end of the junction does not agree with germline; a read error may underlie this. V gene TRBV5-8 combines with J gene TRBJ2-3, with 10 bases aligning to TRBD2. The CDR3 covers 13 residues. Germline CDR1 SGHTS, CDR2 YDEGEE. CDR3 loop: CASSLWSGTSVNF. The DNA of the CDR3 is TGTGCCAGCAGCTTGTGGTCCGGGACTAGCGTCAATTTT.

The V gene is TRBV7-9, the J gene TRBJ1-2; D remains unclear. This CDR3 comprises 17 residues. CDR1 is SEHNR and CDR2 is FQNEAQ in the germline V gene (reference sequence). Trimming pared 1 base from V and 8 bases from J, leaving 23 bases between. CDR3 sequence: CASSLGAPRPLGWGYTF. In nucleotides, the CDR3 is TGTGCCAGCAGCTTAGGTGCTCCACGGCCGCTAGGCTGGGGCTACACCTTC.

This chain's CDR3 is CASSIGTGPWDTQYF. DNA of the CDR3: TGTGCCAGCAGCATAGGGACAGGGCCTTGGGATACGCAGTATTTT. The V call is TRBV9, the J call TRBJ2-3, with 9 bases that match TRBD1. CDR3 length equals 15 residues. Trimming at V came to 4 bases and at J to 6 bases, leaving 9 bases not matched to a gene. Germline V CDR1 and CDR2: SGDLS, YYNGEE.

CDR3 residues: CSARQGGELFF. The CDR3 nucleotides are TGCAGTGCTAGACAGGGTGGGGAGCTGTTTTTT. The V gene is TRBV20-1, the J gene TRBJ2-2; D possibly corresponds to TRBD1 (5 bases). With 2 bases removed from V and 8 bases from J, the gap between germline ends came to 6 bases. The CDR3 extends over 11 amino acids. The germline CDR1 and CDR2 sequences are DFQATT and SNEGSKA (reference sequence).

The rearrangement links TRBV1 to TRBJ2-1; whether TRBD2, the table's D call, matches the DNA was not checked. TRBV1 represents a pseudogene. This CDR3 is 16 amino acids long. The CDR3 DNA reads as TGCACCAGCAGCGCCCCTCTAGCGGAGAGCTACAATGAGCAGTTCTTC. This translates into CTSSAPLAESYNEQFF.

The V gene is TRBV15, the J gene TRBJ2-1, with 10 bases aligning to TRBD2. Per germline, CDR1 LNHNV and CDR2 YYDKDF (reference sequence). The V gene end was trimmed by 1 base and the J gene end by 5 bases; junction bases not matched to a gene: 2. The CDR3 has 15 residues. The CDR3 loop reads CATSRGTSGNNEQFF. CDR3 bases: TGTGCCACCAGCAGAGGGACTAGCGGTAACAATGAGCAGTTCTTC.

The V and J genes are TRBV28 and TRBJ1-4, with 7 positions matching TRBD1. The CDR3 loop spans 14 amino acids. V shed 6 bases, J shed 7 bases, and the junction held 8 bases outside the gene matches. Germline CDR1 reads MDHEN; CDR2 reads SYDVKM. The CDR3 loop is CASSRDSRVEKLFF. CDR3 in DNA: TGTGCCAGCAGCCGGGACAGCCGTGTTGAAAAACTGTTTTTT.

V gene TRBV19 combines with J gene TRBJ1-4, with 8 bases matching TRBD1. The CDR3 is 15 amino acids. The ends lost 6 bases at V and 7 bases at J; junction bases unmatched: 10. Germline CDR1 LNHDA, CDR2 SQIVND (reference sequence). CDR3 DNA sequence: TGTGCCAGTAGCCTATCGGACAGGGCCGGTGAAAAACTGTTTTTT. Translation gives CASSLSDRAGEKLFF.

The V gene is TRBV10-3, the J gene TRBJ2-3; D perhaps matches TRBD1 (5 bases). This CDR3 is built from 13 residues. The germline V and J ends were trimmed by 8 bases and 3 bases, with 12 bases remaining between them. Germline V gene data show CDR1 as ENHRY and CDR2 as SYGVKD. This CDR3 is CAILQGGTDTQYF. The CDR3 DNA is TGTGCCATCTTGCAGGGTGGGACAGATACGCAGTATTTT.

This chain joins TRBV11-3 and TRBJ2-3, with TRBD2 identical over 12 bases. This CDR3 spans 17 amino acids. Looked up from germline, CDR1 is SGHNT and CDR2 is YENEEA. V was clipped by 4 bases and J by 3 bases; unmatched bases: 8. The CDR3 DNA is TGTGCCAGCAGCTCCACCGGACTAGCGGGATGGACAGATACGCAGTATTTT. Translated: CASSSTGLAGWTDTQYF.

The chain is built from TRBV7-9 and TRBJ2-1; D might be TRBD1 (6 bases). The CDR3 runs 14 residues. V lost 2 bases, J lost 4 bases, and 9 bases lay in between. The germline V gene encodes CDR1 SEHNR and CDR2 FQNEAQ (reference sequence). DNA of the CDR3: TGTGCCAGCAGCTTAATCGGACAGTACAATGAGCAGTTCTTC. It translates to CASSLIGQYNEQFF.

The chain carries TRBV5-1 and TRBJ1-1, with D tentatively TRBD1 (6 bases). This CDR3 region has 14 residues. V shed 4 bases and J shed 1 base, with 11 bases lying between them. Germline V lookup: CDR1 SGHRS, CDR2 YFSETQ. Written as DNA, the CDR3 is TGCGCCAGCAGCCCGGGACAACCGAACACTGAAGCTTTCTTT. This codes for CASSPGQPNTEAFF.

This chain joins TRBV5-4 and TRBJ1-2; 7 bases are a match to TRBD1. Germline V gene sequence: CDR1 SGHNT, CDR2 YYREEE (reference sequence). V was pared by 4 bases and J by 8 bases, with 8 bases of the junction left unmatched. This CDR3 contains 13 residues. The CDR3 protein is CASSEDREPGYTF. CDR3 DNA: TGTGCCAGCAGCGAAGACAGGGAACCGGGCTACACCTTC.